This T cell receptor beta chain was sequenced in a study of blood T cell repertoires in COVID-19. At the level of the study: T cells, B-cell-depleted T cells, or PBMCs supplied cDNA or gDNA.

Data came from immunoSEQ multiplex PCR; TCRdb stores just in-frame clones and leaves some out. Altogether approximately 410,000 clones are present, about nine tenths being singletons, with the ten largest covering more than 1.4%. The length of the CDR3 is 15 residues. In germline, CDR1 is SGHVS, CDR2 FQNEAQ. V shed 6 bases and J 0 bases; nucleotides not matched to a gene: 6. The chain links TRBV7-8 to TRBJ2-3, with 7 bases aligning to TRBD1. The sequencing sample was made of peripheral blood. This clonotype was obtained from a woman under 40 with active or convalescent COVID-19. The CDR3 DNA sequence: TGTGCCAGCAGATTGACAGGGCTTAGCACAGATACGCAGTATTTT. It specifies CASRLTGLSTDTQYF.